A selection of T cell receptor beta chains follows, all from one sample in a study of CD8 T cells in Susac syndrome. TCRdb re-called the immunoSEQ multiplex PCR reads through MiXCR, storing one row per CDR3 protein. The sample contains over 100,000 distinct CDR3 sequences, roughly 94% of which appear only once. The material sequenced was CD8+ T cells from PBMCs. The receptor set was obtained from a human donor with Susac syndrome. CDR3s include the opening cysteine and the closing phenylalanine or tryptophan. The order of the fields is D gene, V gene, clone size, J gene, CDR3 DNA, CDR3 protein. D genes are given only for firm matches. Clone size, where shown, is once, few, many, or a class for clones that have expanded.

>-|TRBV7-8|-|TRBJ1-1
TGTGCCAGCAGCTTAGTCCCAGAGGGGGAAGCTTTCTTT
CASSLVPEGEAFF
>TRBD2|TRBV29-1|once|TRBJ2-5
TGCAGCGTTACCATGCGGCCTACTAGCGGGGGGTCAGAAGAGACCCAGTACTTC
CSVTMRPTSGGSEETQYF
>-|TRBV7-6|-|TRBJ2-3
TGTGCCAGCAGCTTAGCGGGGGGGCCGGGGTGGCCGACAGATACGCAGTATTTT
CASSLAGGPGWPTDTQYF
>TRBD2|TRBV27|-|TRBJ2-2
TGTGCCAGCAGTTTATCCCCCGGACTAGTGGGGCTGTTTTTT
CASSLSPGLVGLFF
>-|TRBV5-6|-|TRBJ1-2
TGTGCCAGCAGCTTCGGCGGGGCTGGAGGCTACACCTTC
CASSFGGAGGYTF
>-|TRBV20-1|-|TRBJ2-2
TGCAGTGCCAGGAGGGCCGGGGAGCTGTTTTTT
CSARRAGELFF
>TRBD1|TRBV7-9|-|TRBJ1-4
TGTGCCAGCAGCCCATCTGGAGGGGGCGAAAAACTGTTTTTT
CASSPSGGGEKLFF
>TRBD1|TRBV5-4|-|TRBJ2-7
TGTGCCAGCAGCTTGGCCGGGACAGGGTTCCACGAGCAGTACTTC
CASSLAGTGFHEQYF
>TRBD1|TRBV29-1|-|TRBJ2-7
TGCAGCGTTGAAGGGACAGGGATCTACGAGCAGTACTTC
CSVEGTGIYEQYF
>-|TRBV20-1|-|TRBJ2-6
TGCAGTGCTAGTTACAGGGACACGACGGGGGCCAACGTCCTGACTTTC
CSASYRDTTGANVLTF
>TRBD2|TRBV20-1|once|TRBJ2-3
TGCAGTGCTAGTTCGGTTAGCGGGGGGGAGGAACACACAGATACGCAGTATTTT
CSASSVSGGEEHTDTQYF
>-|TRBV15|-|TRBJ2-7
TGTGCCACCAGCAGAGAGTCCAGCTCCTACGAGCAGTACTTC
CATSRESSSYEQYF
>TRBD1|TRBV3-1|-|TRBJ2-7
TGTGCCAGCAGCCGCTCCCGGGACAGGAGCTCCTACGAGCAGTACTTC
CASSRSRDRSSYEQYF
>TRBD1|TRBV18|few|TRBJ2-7
TGTGCCAGCTCAAGGGACAGCTCCTACGAGCAGTACTTC
CASSRDSSYEQYF
>-|TRBV4-2|-|TRBJ2-7
TGTGCCAGCAGCCAAGAGTCCACAGGCGCCGCCTACGAGCAGTACTTC
CASSQESTGAAYEQYF
>-|TRBV5-4|-|TRBJ2-2
TGTGCCAGCAGCCTTGGAGGGGGACTCCAAGGTGGCACCGGGGAGCTGTTTTTT
CASSLGGGLQGGTGELFF
>-|TRBV7-9|once|TRBJ2-2
TGTGCCAGCAGCTTCAGACAGACGAACACCGGGGAGCTGTTTTTT
CASSFRQTNTGELFF
>TRBD2|TRBV27|-|TRBJ2-1
TGTGCCAGCAGTTTAGGGACTAGCGCTTTCATCCAGGTGTCCTACAATGAGCAGTTCTTC
CASSLGTSAFIQVSYNEQFF
>-|TRBV9|few|TRBJ2-7
TGTGCCTCTGGTTCCTCCTACGAGCAGTACTTC
CASGSSYEQYF
>TRBD1|TRBV27|-|TRBJ1-1
TGTGCCAGCAGTCACAGGGGGCCGACTGAAGCTTTCTTT
CASSHRGPTEAFF
>TRBD1|TRBV10-3|-|TRBJ2-7
TGTGCCATCAGTGAGTCGGGGACAGGGACGTACGAGCAGTACTTC
CAISESGTGTYEQYF
>-|TRBV4-3|-|TRBJ1-1
TGCGCCAGCAGCCAAGATGGTGCGGTTGGCGGGGAGAACACTGAAGCTTTCTTT
CASSQDGAVGGENTEAFF
>TRBD1|TRBV12-3/TRBV12-4|-|TRBJ1-1
TGTGCCAGCAGTTTCAACAGGGGGCAGAACACTGAAGCTTTCTTT
CASSFNRGQNTEAFF
>-|TRBV9|-|TRBJ1-1
TGTGCCAGCAGCGAGTGGGGGGGCACTGAAGCTTTCTTT
CASSEWGGTEAFF
>TRBD2|TRBV7-9|once|TRBJ2-1
TGTGCCAGCACCAAACCCGGACTAGCGGGGAACAATGAGCAGTTCTTC
CASTKPGLAGNNEQFF
>-|TRBV27|-|TRBJ1-2
TGTGCCAGCAGTCCGACCCTCGGTAGTGGCTACACCTTC
CASSPTLGSGYTF
>-|TRBV4-1|-|TRBJ2-7
TGCGCCAGCAGCGAGAGGGGGGGATACGAGCAGTACTTC
CASSERGGYEQYF
>-|TRBV7-8|-|TRBJ1-1
TGTGCCAGCAGCATTTGGACAGTCGAGGAAGCTTTCTTT
CASSIWTVEEAFF
>TRBD2|TRBV6-1|-|TRBJ2-3
TGTGCCAGCAGTCCTCTAGCGGGGGCTAGCACAGATACGCAGTATTTT
CASSPLAGASTDTQYF
>-|TRBV27|-|TRBJ1-5
TGTGCCAGCAGTTTATCGGCAGGGGCCGGCAATCAGCCCCAGCATTTT
CASSLSAGAGNQPQHF